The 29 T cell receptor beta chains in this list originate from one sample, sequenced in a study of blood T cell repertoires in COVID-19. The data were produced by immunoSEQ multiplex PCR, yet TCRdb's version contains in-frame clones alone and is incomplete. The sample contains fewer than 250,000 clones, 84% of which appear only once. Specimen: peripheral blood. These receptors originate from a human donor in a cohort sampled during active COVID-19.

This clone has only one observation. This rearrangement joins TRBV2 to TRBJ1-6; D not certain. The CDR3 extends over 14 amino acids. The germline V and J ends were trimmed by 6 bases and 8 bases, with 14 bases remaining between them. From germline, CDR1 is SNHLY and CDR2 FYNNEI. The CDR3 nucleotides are TGTGCCAGCAGGGCCCGCTCGACTGATTCACCCCTCCACTTT. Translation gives CASRARSTDSPLHF.

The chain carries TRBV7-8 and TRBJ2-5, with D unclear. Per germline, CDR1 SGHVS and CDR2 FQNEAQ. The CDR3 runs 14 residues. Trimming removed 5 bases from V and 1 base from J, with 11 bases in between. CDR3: CASSPEVLQETQYF. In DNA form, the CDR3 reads TGTGCCAGCAGCCCAGAGGTCCTCCAAGAGACCCAGTACTTC.

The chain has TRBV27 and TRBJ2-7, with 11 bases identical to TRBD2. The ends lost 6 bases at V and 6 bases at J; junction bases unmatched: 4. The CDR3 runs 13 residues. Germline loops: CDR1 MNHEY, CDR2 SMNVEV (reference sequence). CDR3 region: CASRLAGDVEQYF. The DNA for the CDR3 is TGTGCCAGCAGACTAGCGGGAGACGTCGAGCAGTACTTC.

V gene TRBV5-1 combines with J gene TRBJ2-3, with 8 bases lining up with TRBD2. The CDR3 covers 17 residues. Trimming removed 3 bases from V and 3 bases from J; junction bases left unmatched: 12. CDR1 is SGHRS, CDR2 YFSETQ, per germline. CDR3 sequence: CASSSGNGTSWTDTQYF. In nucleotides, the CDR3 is TGCGCCAGCAGCTCGGGTAATGGGACTAGTTGGACAGATACGCAGTATTTT.

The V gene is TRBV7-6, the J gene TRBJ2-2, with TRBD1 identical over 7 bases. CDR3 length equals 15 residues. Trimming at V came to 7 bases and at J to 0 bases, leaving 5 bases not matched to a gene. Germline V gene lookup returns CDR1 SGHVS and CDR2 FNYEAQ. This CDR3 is CASKRTGANTGELFF. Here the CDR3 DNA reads TGTGCCAGCAAACGGACAGGAGCGAACACCGGGGAGCTGTTTTTT.

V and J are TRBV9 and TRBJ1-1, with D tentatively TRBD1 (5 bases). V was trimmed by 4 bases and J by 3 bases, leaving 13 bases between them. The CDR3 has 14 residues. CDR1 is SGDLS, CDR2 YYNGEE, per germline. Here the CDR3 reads CASSRRQGDTEAFF. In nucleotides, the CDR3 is TGTGCCAGCAGCCGACGGCAGGGTGACACTGAAGCTTTCTTT.

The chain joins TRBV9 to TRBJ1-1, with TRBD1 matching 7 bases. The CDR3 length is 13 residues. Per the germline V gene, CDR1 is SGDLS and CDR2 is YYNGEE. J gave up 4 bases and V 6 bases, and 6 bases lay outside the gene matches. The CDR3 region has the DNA TGTGCCAGCACCCCAGACAGGGCCACTGAAGCTTTCTTT. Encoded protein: CASTPDRATEAFF.

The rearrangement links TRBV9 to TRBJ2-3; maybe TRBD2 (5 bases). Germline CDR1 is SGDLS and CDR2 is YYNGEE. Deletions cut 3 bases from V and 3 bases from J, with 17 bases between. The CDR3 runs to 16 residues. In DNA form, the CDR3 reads TGTGCCAGCAGCGCCTTAGGAGGAGTGGGGACAGATACGCAGTATTTT. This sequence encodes CASSALGGVGTDTQYF.

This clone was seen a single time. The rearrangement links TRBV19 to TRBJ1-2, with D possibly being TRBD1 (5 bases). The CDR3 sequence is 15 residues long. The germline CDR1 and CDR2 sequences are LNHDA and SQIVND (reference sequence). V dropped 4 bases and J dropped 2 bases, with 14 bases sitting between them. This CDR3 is CASSTRQIQNYGYTF. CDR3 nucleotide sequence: TGTGCCAGTAGTACCAGACAGATCCAAAACTATGGCTACACCTTC. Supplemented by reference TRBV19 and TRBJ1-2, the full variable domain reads DGGITQSPKYLFRKEGQNVTLSCEQNLNHDAMYWYRQDPGQGLRLIYYSQIVNDFQKGDIAEGYSVSREKKESFPLTVTSAQKNPTAFYLCASSTRQIQNYGYTFGSGTRLTVV.

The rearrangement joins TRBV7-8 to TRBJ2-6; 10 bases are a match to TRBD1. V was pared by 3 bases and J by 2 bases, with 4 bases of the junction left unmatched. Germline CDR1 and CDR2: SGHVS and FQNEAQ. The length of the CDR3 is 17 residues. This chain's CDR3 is CASSLRQGAAGANVLTF. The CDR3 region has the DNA TGTGCCAGCAGCTTGAGACAGGGGGCTGCTGGGGCCAACGTCCTGACTTTC.

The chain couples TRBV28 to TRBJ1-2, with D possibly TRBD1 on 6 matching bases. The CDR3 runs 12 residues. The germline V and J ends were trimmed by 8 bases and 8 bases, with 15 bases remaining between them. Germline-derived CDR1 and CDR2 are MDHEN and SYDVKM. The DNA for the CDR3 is TGTGCCAGCTCCTACAGGGTAGGAGGCTACACCTTC. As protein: CASSYRVGGYTF.

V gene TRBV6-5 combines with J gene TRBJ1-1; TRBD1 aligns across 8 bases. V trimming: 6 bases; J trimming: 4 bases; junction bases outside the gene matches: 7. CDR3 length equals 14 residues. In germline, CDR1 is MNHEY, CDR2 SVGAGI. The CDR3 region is CASSTNRGSTEAFF. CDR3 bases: TGTGCCAGCAGCACTAACAGGGGGTCCACTGAAGCTTTCTTT.

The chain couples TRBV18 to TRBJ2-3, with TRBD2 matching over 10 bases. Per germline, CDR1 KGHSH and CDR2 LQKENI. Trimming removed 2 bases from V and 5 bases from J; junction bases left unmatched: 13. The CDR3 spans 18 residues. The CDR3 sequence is CASSPYRRLAGEGDTQYF. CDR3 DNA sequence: TGTGCCAGCTCACCATACCGTCGTCTAGCGGGAGAAGGAGATACGCAGTATTTT. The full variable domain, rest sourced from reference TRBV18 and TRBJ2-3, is NAGVMQNPRHLVRRRGQEARLRCSPMKGHSHVYWYRQLPEEGLKFMVYLQKENIIDESGMPKERFSAEFPKEGPSILRIQQVVRGDSAAYFCASSPYRRLAGEGDTQYFGPGTRLTVL.

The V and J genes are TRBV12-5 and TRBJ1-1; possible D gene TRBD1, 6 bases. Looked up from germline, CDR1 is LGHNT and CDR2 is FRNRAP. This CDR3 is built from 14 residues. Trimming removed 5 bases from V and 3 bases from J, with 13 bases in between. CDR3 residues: CASGLRTVDTEAFF. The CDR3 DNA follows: TGTGCTAGTGGTCTCAGGACAGTAGACACTGAAGCTTTCTTT.

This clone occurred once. The CDR3 reads CASSVPSDTGELFF. The CDR3 DNA is TGTGCCAGCAGTGTCCCGTCGGACACCGGGGAGCTGTTTTTT. The chain is built from TRBV2 and TRBJ2-2; D uncertain. Germline V gene sequence: CDR1 SNHLY, CDR2 FYNNEI. The CDR3 runs to 14 residues. V was trimmed by 4 bases and J by 3 bases, leaving 9 bases between them.

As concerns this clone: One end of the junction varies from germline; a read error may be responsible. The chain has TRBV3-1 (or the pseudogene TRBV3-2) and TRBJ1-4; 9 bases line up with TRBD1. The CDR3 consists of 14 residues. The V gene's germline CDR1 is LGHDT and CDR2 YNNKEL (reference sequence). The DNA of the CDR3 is TGTGCCAGCAACCAACAGGGGGCTGGGGAAAAACTGTTTTTT. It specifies CASNQQGAGEKLFF.

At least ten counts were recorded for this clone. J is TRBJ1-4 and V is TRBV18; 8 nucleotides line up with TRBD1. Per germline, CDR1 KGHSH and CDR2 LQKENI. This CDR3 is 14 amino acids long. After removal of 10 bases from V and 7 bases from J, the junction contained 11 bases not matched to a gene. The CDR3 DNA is TGTGCCACCCAGGCGGCAGGGGGCAGTGAAAAACTGTTTTTT. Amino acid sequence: CATQAAGGSEKLFF.

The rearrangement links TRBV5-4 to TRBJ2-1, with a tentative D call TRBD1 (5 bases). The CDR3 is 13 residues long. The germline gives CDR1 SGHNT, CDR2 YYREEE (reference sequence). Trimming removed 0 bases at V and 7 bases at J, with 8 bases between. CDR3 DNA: TGTGCCAGCAGCTTGGGGACACCTAATGAGCAGTTCTTC. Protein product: CASSLGTPNEQFF.

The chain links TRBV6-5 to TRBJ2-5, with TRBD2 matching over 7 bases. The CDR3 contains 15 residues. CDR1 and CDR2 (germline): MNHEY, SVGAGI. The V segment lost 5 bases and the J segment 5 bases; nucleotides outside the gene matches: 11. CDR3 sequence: CASSPPGGLRETQYF. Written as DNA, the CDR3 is TGTGCCAGCAGTCCCCCGGGAGGTCTGAGGGAGACCCAGTACTTC.

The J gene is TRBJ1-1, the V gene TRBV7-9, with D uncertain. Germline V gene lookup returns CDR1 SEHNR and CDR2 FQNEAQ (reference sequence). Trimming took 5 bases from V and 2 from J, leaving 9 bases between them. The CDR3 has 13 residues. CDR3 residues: CASSQTPNTEAFF. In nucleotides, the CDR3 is TGTGCCAGCAGCCAGACACCTAACACTGAAGCTTTCTTT.

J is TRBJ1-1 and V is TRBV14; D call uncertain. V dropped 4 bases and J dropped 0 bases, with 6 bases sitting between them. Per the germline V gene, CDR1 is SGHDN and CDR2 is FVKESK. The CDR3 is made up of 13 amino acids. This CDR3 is CASSLTLNTEAFF. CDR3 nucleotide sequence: TGTGCCAGCAGCCTAACATTGAACACTGAAGCTTTCTTT.

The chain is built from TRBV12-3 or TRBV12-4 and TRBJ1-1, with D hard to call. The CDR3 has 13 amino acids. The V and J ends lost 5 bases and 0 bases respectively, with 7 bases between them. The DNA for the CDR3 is TGTGCCAGCAGTGCGGTTTTGAACACTGAAGCTTTCTTT. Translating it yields CASSAVLNTEAFF.

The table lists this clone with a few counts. The CDR3 reads CASSQDEGTGSETQYF. The CDR3 nucleotides read TGTGCCAGCAGCCAAGATGAGGGGACAGGGTCGGAGACCCAGTACTTC. J is TRBJ2-5 and V is TRBV4-2, with 9 bases matching TRBD1. Per germline, CDR1 LGHNA and CDR2 YNFKEQ. With 0 bases clipped from V and 5 bases from J, the junction kept 7 bases outside the gene matches. This CDR3 has 16 residues.

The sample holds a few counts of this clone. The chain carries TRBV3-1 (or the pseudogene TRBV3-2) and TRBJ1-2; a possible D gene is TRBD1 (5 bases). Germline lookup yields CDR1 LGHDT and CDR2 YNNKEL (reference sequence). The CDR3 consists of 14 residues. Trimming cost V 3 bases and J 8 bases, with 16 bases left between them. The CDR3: CASSHQSGIRGYTF. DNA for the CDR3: TGTGCCAGCAGCCACCAATCAGGGATACGGGGCTACACCTTC.

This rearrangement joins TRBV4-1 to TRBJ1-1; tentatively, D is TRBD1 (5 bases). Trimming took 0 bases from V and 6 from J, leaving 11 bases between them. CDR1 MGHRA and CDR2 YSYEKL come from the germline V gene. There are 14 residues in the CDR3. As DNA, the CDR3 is TGCGCCAGCAGCCAAGAATTCAGGGTGGCTGAAGCTTTCTTT. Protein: CASSQEFRVAEAFF.

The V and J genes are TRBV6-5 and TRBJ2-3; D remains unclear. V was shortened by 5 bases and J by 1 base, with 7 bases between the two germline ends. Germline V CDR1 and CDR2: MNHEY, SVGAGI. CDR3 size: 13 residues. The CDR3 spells CASSPEGTDTQYF. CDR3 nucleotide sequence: TGTGCCAGCAGTCCCGAGGGCACAGATACGCAGTATTTT.

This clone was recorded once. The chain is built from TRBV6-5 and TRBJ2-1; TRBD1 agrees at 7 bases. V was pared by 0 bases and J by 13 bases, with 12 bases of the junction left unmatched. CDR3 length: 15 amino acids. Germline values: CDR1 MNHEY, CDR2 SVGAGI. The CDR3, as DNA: TGTGCCAGCAGTTACTCCAGACAGGGAATGAGATTACAGTTCTTC. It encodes CASSYSRQGMRLQFF.

The CDR3 sequence is CASSINPAGMNTEAFF. In DNA form, the CDR3 reads TGTGCCAGTAGTATAAATCCGGCAGGAATGAACACTGAAGCTTTCTTT. The chain uses TRBV19 and TRBJ1-1, with D unclear. Per germline, CDR1 LNHDA and CDR2 SQIVND (reference sequence). Deletions cut 2 bases from V and 0 bases from J, with 13 bases between. This CDR3 is 16 amino acids long.

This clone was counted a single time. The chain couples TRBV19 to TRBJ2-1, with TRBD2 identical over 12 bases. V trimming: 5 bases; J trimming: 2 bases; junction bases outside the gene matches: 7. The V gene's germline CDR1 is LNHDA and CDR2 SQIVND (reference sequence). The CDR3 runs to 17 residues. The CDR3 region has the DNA TGTGCCAGTAGTTTCTGGACTAGCGGGGTTACCTACAATGAGCAGTTCTTC. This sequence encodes CASSFWTSGVTYNEQFF.